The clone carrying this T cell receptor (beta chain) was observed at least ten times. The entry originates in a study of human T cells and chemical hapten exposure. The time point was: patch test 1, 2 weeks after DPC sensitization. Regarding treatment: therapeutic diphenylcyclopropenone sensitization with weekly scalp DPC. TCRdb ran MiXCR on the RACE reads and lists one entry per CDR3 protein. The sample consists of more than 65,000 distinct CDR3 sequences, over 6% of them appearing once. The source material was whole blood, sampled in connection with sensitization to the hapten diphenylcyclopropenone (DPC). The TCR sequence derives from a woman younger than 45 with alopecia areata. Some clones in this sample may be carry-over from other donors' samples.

CDR3 region: CASRDNTGTGANVLTF. The CDR3 DNA reads TGTGCCAGCAGAGATAATACAGGGACTGGGGCCAACGTCCTGACTTTC. The J gene is TRBJ2-6, the V gene TRBV9, with a weak D call TRBD1 (6 bases). The CDR3 sequence is 16 residues long. Looked up from germline, CDR1 is SGDLS and CDR2 is YYNGEE. The V and J ends lost 5 bases and 2 bases respectively, with 14 bases between them.